Listed below are T cell receptor beta chains from one sample, sequenced in a study of cytomegalovirus exposure and HLA in healthy donors. Clones were sequenced by immunoSEQ multiplex PCR, and TCRdb holds only the in-frame ones, with some missing. The sample's table shows 74,000 or so clones. The sample consisted of PBMCs. All receptors come from an older woman in good health and CMV-seronegative. The CDR3 runs from the conserved cysteine through the conserved F or W. The D gene is left open where the match is weak.

J,D,length,V,CDR3
TRBJ2-5,-,19,TRBV12-2,CASRRSYLAEGGHKETQYF
TRBJ1-6,-,14,TRBV18,CASSVTEYNSPLHF
TRBJ1-4,-,15,TRBV18,CASSPATGGGEKLFF
TRBJ2-1,TRBD2,16,TRBV7-9,CASSPIGGSGVNEQFF
TRBJ1-2,TRBD1,13,TRBV7-8,CASSPGTGNGYTF
TRBJ2-3,TRBD2,13,TRBV28,CAAGRGDTDTQYF
TRBJ2-7,TRBD2,13,TRBV11-2,CASSSGLARERYF
TRBJ2-2,TRBD1,15,TRBV11-2,CASTRRDRVGGELFF
TRBJ1-5,-,13,TRBV6-1,CASSVLGDQPQHF
TRBJ1-1,-,14,TRBV18,CASSPIWGSTEAFF
TRBJ2-2,-,17,TRBV11-3,CASSLGRRDRDTGELFF
TRBJ1-5,TRBD1,18,TRBV19,CASSKAPGQGIGNQPQHF
TRBJ2-3,-,15,TRBV5-5,CASSLEATSTDTQYF
TRBJ2-3,-,15,TRBV11-1,CASSSLGGYTDTQYF
TRBJ2-1,TRBD2,14,TRBV2,CASSESGGYNEQFF
TRBJ2-7,-,12,TRBV7-9,CASSKSSYEQYF
TRBJ1-1,-,16,TRBV28,CASSLYGGGGNTEAFF
-,TRBD2,17,TRBV18,CASSPPVREDKRGEQYF
TRBJ1-2,TRBD1,14,TRBV11-1,CASSPGQGAYGYTF
TRBJ2-1,-,15,TRBV5-1,CASSFRPSSYNEQFF
TRBJ2-1,TRBD2,13,TRBV2,CATQLANYNEQFF
TRBJ1-2,-,13,TRBV5-6,CASSLVQAYGYTF
TRBJ1-5,-,14,TRBV10-1,CASSESSSNQPQHF
TRBJ1-5,-,13,TRBV7-6,CASGIRGDQPQHF
TRBJ2-1,-,15,TRBV7-2,CASSLVGGSYNEQFF
TRBJ1-3,TRBD1,15,TRBV28,CASSRTGGAGNTIYF
TRBJ1-4,-,13,TRBV28,CASSTQSYEKLFF
TRBJ1-3,-,16,TRBV6-1,CASSDDTGSAGDTIYF
TRBJ2-1,TRBD2,15,TRBV19,CASSIRGGSYNEQFF
TRBJ2-5,TRBD2,15,TRBV27,CASSIPGLAGETQYF
-,-,14,TRBV5-1,CASSPPGQPYEQYF
TRBJ2-7,TRBD2,14,TRBV9,CASSGTGTSGIQYF
TRBJ1-1,-,14,TRBV6-6,CASTLYYENTEAFF
TRBJ1-6,TRBD1,15,TRBV10-3,CAISGDRGNNSPLHF
TRBJ2-1,-,15,TRBV27,CATKVQGLGYNEQFF
TRBJ2-1,-,13,TRBV29-1,CSALYVIEGEQFF
TRBJ1-5,-,14,TRBV25-1,CASSDSGSNQPQHF
TRBJ1-6,-,13,TRBV11-3,CASSQGGDSPLHF
TRBJ2-7,TRBD2,15,TRBV6-6,CASTPRGGSSYEQYF
TRBJ2-6,-,15,TRBV28,CASRGRETGANVLTF
TRBJ1-2,TRBD1,14,TRBV19,CASRGTGFNYGYTF
TRBJ1-1,TRBD1,15,TRBV7-9,CASSPGGVMNTEAFF
TRBJ2-3,TRBD1,14,TRBV30,CAWWGQGAQDTQYF
TRBJ2-1,TRBD1,14,TRBV29-1,CSVGTGEPYNEQFF
TRBJ2-1,TRBD2,13,TRBV2,CAGLAGFYNEQFF
TRBJ1-2,TRBD1,15,TRBV7-9,CASSPTGDSNYGYTF
TRBJ1-4,TRBD1,15,TRBV29-1,CSVSIGGTGTEKLFF
TRBJ2-2,-,14,TRBV7-7,CASSLTSDTGELFF
TRBJ2-5,TRBD1,14,TRBV28,CASSLSDRSETQYF
TRBJ2-3,TRBD2,17,TRBV4-1,CASSHGGLAGVTDTQYF
TRBJ1-2,TRBD1,14,TRBV5-5,CASSPGTGIDGYTF
TRBJ2-7,-,15,TRBV5-1,CASSLRSHEAYEQYF
TRBJ2-7,-,12,TRBV7-8,CASSSDRGEQYF
TRBJ2-5,TRBD2,14,TRBV30,CAWRTSGRTGAQYF
TRBJ2-7,-,16,TRBV7-2,CASSLAPSTTTYEQYF